The rows below give T cell receptor beta chains drawn from one sample of a study of shared clonotypes between healthy human individuals. Generated by immunoSEQ multiplex PCR, the TCRdb table keeps only in-frame clones and is missing some. The sample lists roughly 1,000,000 clones; 78% were seen once. Sequencing input: memory CD4+ T cells from PBMCs. The source of these receptors is a man aged 18 to 30 in good health. Some clones in this sample may be carry-over from other donors' samples. Both conserved end residues are trimmed from each CDR3. Each record gives: J gene, V gene, CDR3 protein.

j_gene: TRBJ2-7; v_gene: TRBV11-2; CDR3aa: ASSLLIGTAHHEQY
j_gene: TRBJ1-1; v_gene: TRBV28; CDR3aa: ASSPPGRVDTEAF
j_gene: TRBJ2-6; v_gene: TRBV5-4; CDR3aa: ASSLAIGSGANVLT
j_gene: TRBJ2-7; v_gene: TRBV7-8; CDR3aa: ASSLGGWQGPYEQY
j_gene: TRBJ2-1; v_gene: TRBV19; CDR3aa: ATLRTGDNEQF
j_gene: TRBJ1-1; v_gene: TRBV7-9; CDR3aa: ASSLAGRNMNTEAF
j_gene: TRBJ2-7; v_gene: TRBV5-1; CDR3aa: ASSIQTGGSSYEQY
j_gene: TRBJ2-1; v_gene: TRBV9; CDR3aa: ASSADDEQF
j_gene: TRBJ1-2; v_gene: TRBV6-1; CDR3aa: ASSEGSGYGYT
j_gene: TRBJ2-7; v_gene: TRBV29-1; CDR3aa: SVGTGHEQY
j_gene: TRBJ2-3; v_gene: TRBV7-9; CDR3aa: ASSQPGQGTDTQY
j_gene: TRBJ2-3; v_gene: TRBV19; CDR3aa: ASSVNRGRDTQY
j_gene: TRBJ2-2; v_gene: TRBV10-3; CDR3aa: AITGGSTGELF
j_gene: TRBJ2-5; v_gene: TRBV7-9; CDR3aa: ASSSKFEMSGRGETQY
j_gene: TRBJ2-5; v_gene: TRBV18; CDR3aa: ASSPLGTAGTQY
j_gene: TRBJ2-2; v_gene: TRBV2; CDR3aa: ASSRGQGLNTGELF
j_gene: TRBJ2-7; v_gene: TRBV30; CDR3aa: AWAERKGYSYEQY
j_gene: TRBJ1-4; v_gene: TRBV6-1; CDR3aa: ASSAGDRGNEKLF
j_gene: TRBJ1-3; v_gene: TRBV5-6; CDR3aa: ASTGTGTGNTIY
j_gene: TRBJ2-7; v_gene: TRBV19; CDR3aa: ASSMYEQY
j_gene: TRBJ2-1; v_gene: TRBV7-8; CDR3aa: ASSFLFEQF